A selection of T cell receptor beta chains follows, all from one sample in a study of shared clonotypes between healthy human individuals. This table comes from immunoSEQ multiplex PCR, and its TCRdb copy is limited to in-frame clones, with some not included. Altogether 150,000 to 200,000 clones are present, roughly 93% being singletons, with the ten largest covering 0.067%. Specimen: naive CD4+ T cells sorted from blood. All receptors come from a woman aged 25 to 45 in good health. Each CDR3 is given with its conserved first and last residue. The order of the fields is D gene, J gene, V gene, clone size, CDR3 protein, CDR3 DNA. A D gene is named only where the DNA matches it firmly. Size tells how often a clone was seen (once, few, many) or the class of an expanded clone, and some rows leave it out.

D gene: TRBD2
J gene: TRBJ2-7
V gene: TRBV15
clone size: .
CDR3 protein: CATSGGSLATASYEQYF
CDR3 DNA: TGTGCCACCAGCGGCGGATCACTAGCGACAGCCTCCTACGAGCAGTACTTC

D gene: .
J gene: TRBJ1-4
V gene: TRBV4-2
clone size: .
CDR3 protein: CASSQAKATNEKLFF
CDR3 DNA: TGTGCCAGCAGCCAAGCTAAGGCAACTAATGAAAAACTGTTTTTT

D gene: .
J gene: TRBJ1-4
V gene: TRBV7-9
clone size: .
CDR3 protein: CASRIDGGSFEKLFF
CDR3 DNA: TGTGCCAGCAGAATCGACGGGGGCAGTTTTGAAAAACTGTTTTTT

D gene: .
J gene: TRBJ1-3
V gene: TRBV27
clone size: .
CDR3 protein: CASSLAGAGELSGNTIYF
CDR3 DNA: TGTGCCAGCAGTTTGGCCGGGGCAGGGGAACTCTCTGGAAACACCATATATTTT

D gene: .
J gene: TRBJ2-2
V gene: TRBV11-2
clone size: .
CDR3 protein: CASSPSNTGELFF
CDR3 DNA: TGTGCCAGCAGCCCATCTAATACCGGGGAGCTGTTTTTT

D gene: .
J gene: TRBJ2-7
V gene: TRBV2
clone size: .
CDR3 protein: CASSLILDYEQYF
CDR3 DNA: TGTGCCAGCAGCCTCATACTCGATTACGAGCAGTACTTC

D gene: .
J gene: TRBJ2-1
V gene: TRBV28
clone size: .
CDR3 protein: CASSSTYNEQFF
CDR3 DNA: TGTGCCAGCAGTTCCACCTACAATGAGCAGTTCTTC

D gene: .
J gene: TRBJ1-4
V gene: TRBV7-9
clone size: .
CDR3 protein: CASSYLGGTNEKLFF
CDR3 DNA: TGTGCCAGCAGCTACCTTGGGGGGACTAATGAAAAACTGTTTTTT

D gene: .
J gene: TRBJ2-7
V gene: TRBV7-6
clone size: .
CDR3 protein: CASSSEARALGNEQYF
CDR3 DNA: TGTGCCAGCAGCTCCGAGGCCCGGGCCCTAGGAAACGAGCAGTACTTC

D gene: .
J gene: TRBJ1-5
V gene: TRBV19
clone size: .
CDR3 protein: CAARTGNQPQHF
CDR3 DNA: TGTGCCGCCCGGACAGGCAATCAGCCCCAGCATTTT

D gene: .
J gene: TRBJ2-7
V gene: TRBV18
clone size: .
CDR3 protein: CASSHGTTYEQYF
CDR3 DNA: TGTGCCAGCTCACACGGGACCACCTACGAGCAGTACTTC

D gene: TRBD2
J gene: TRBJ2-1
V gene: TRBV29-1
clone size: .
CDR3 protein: CSVGAGVNEQFF
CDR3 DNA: TGCAGCGTGGGAGCGGGAGTGAATGAGCAGTTCTTC

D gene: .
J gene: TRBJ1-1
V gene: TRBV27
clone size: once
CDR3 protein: CASSPQPFTEAFF
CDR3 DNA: TGTGCCAGCAGTCCTCAGCCTTTCACTGAAGCTTTCTTT

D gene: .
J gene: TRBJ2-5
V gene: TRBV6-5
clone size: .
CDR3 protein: CASKRQRQETQYF
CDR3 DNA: TGTGCCAGCAAAAGACAGAGACAAGAGACCCAGTACTTC

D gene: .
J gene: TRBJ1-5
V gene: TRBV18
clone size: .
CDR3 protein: CASSFTPGQGDQPQHF
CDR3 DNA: TGTGCCAGCTCTTTCACTCCTGGTCAAGGTGATCAGCCCCAGCATTTT

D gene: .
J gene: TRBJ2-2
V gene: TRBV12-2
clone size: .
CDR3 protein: CASRLALRTTGELFF
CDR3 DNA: TGTGCAAGTCGCTTAGCGCTTAGAACCACCGGGGAGCTGTTTTTT

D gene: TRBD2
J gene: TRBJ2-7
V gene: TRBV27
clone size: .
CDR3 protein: CASSRTGGRLYEQYF
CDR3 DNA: TGTGCCAGCAGCCGCACAGGCGGGAGGCTCTACGAGCAGTACTTC

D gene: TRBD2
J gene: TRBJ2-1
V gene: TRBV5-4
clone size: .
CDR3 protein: CASSSTLADYNEQFF
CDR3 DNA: TGTGCCAGCAGCTCCACCCTAGCGGATTACAATGAGCAGTTCTTC

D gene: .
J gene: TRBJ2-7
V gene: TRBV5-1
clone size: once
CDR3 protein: CASSAGTSSYEQYF
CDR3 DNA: TGCGCCAGCAGCGCCGGGACAAGCTCCTACGAGCAGTACTTC

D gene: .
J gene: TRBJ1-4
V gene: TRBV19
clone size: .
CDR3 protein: CASSIGELTNEKLFF
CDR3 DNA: TGTGCCAGTAGTATAGGAGAATTAACTAATGAAAAACTGTTTTTT

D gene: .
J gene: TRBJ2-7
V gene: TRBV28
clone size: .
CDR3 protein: CASLRPGGSYEQYF
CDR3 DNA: TGTGCCAGCCTGAGGCCAGGGGGGTCCTACGAGCAGTACTTC

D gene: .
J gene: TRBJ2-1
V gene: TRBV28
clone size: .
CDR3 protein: CASSLSTWQLEQFF
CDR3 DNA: TGTGCCAGCAGCCTTAGTACCTGGCAATTGGAGCAGTTCTTC